These 2 T cell receptor beta chains share one sample of origin, sequenced in a study of CD8+CD57+ T cells in acquired aplastic anemia. The template used for profiling TCR beta VDJ and CDR3 was genomic DNA. In TCRdb, the reads were re-called with MiXCR into one record per CDR3 protein. The sample yields about 180,000 distinct CDR3 sequences, 48% seen once. Before being chosen for sequencing, patients had shown CD8+CD57+ cell expansion by flow cytometry. Sequenced input: sorted CD4+, CD8+, or CD8+CD57+ T cells (not recorded which) from PBMCs. The receptors originated from a human donor with aplastic anemia.

This clonotype was recorded at least ten times. The V and J genes are TRBV29-1 and TRBJ2-5, with D perhaps TRBD1 or TRBD2 (5 bases each). Between the trimmed V and J ends, which lost 8 bases and 1 base, there was a span of 17 bases. The CDR3 consists of 14 residues. Germline CDR1 is SQVTM and CDR2 is ANQGSEA. For the CDR3, the DNA is TGCAGCACTTCCAGGGTAGGGAGCCAAGAGACCCAGTACTTC. Protein sequence: CSTSRVGSQETQYF.

The sample holds many counts of this clonotype. The chain carries TRBV5-1 and TRBJ2-7, with TRBD1 identical over 9 bases. With V trimmed by 3 bases and J by 3 bases, 10 bases remained unmatched. The CDR3 sequence is 16 residues long. Germline assignment: CDR1 SGHRS and CDR2 YFSETQ. Written as DNA, the CDR3 is TGCGCCAGCAGCTCTTCTGGACAGGGGCGAAACTACGAGCAGTACTTC. Amino acid sequence: CASSSSGQGRNYEQYF.